This T cell receptor beta chain is from a study of blood T cell repertoires in COVID-19. About the study: From the United States, Italy and Spain came samples of acute and convalescent COVID-19.

Per the study methods: From reference gene primer amplification, estimates of nucleated cell counts were derived. Method: immunoSEQ multiplex PCR; TCRdb's copy keeps in-frame clones and lacks some. That table gives V, J and clone size, and the DNA gave D and trimming. The top ten clones hold around 4% of a sample with about 150,000 clones, more than 65% of them seen once. With 4 bases removed from V and 1 base from J, the gap between germline ends came to 7 bases. This CDR3 has 12 residues. From germline, CDR1 is SQVTM and CDR2 ANQGSEA. The TCR sequence derives from a man aged 55 to 70 with acute or convalescent COVID-19. Sequenced sample: peripheral blood. This chain links TRBV29-1 with TRBJ1-1; maybe TRBD1 (6 bases). CDR3 protein: CSVVGQNTEAFF. The CDR3 DNA follows: TGCAGCGTTGTGGGACAGAACACTGAAGCTTTCTTT.